This T cell receptor beta chain was recovered during a study of CD4 T cells in relation to SARS-CoV-2 and coronaviruses. Overall study: After nine to eleven days of antigen culture, PBMC TCR beta CDR3s were sequenced.

There are 15 residues in the CDR3. Germline V lookup: CDR1 SGDLS, CDR2 YYNGEE. The V and J ends lost 3 bases and 2 bases, in that order; junction bases with no gene match: 5. About this clone itself: Antigen unknown.

CD4+ T cells from unexposed donors were obtained before the COVID-19 pandemic (2011-2018). CD4+ T cells were isolated from the cells after around 10 days of culture. Repertoires were generated with immunoSEQ multiplex PCR, while TCRdb's copy carries only in-frame clones and drops some. This table has some 29,000 clones, about 73% appearing once. The chain carries TRBV9 and TRBJ1-3; 7 nucleotides line up with TRBD1. Sequencing used CD4+ T cells from PBMCs, cultured in vitro. This receptor was obtained from a human donor in good health. The CDR3, as DNA: TGTGCCAGCAGCGCCGGAACAGGGGCTGGAAACACCATATATTTT. It encodes CASSAGTGAGNTIYF.